One and the same sample provided the 8 T cell receptor beta chains below, sequenced in a study of blood T cell repertoires in COVID-19 (TCRdb year 2020). The receptor library was made with the immunoSEQ multiplex PCR assay. Held by TCRdb, this immuneACCESS table contains in-frame sequences only and omits some clones. Under half of the omission traces to an unresolved V gene where checked; the cause of the rest is unknown. The sample records approximately 190,000 clones, 84% of which are singletons. Less than 3.5% of the sample rests with the top ten. The sequencing sample was made of PBMCs or T cells enriched from blood (not recorded which). The receptors were sampled from a woman in her 30s who had been exposed to COVID-19.

The chain couples TRBV27 to TRBJ1-2; 9 bases align to TRBD1. CDR3 length: 13 amino acids. The junction had 5 bases not matched to a gene; V was cut back by 4 bases and J by 8 bases. Germline V gene sequence: CDR1 MNHEY, CDR2 SMNVEV (reference sequence). The CDR3 sequence is CASSSRTGDGYTF. The CDR3 nucleotides are TGTGCCAGCAGTTCCCGGACAGGGGACGGCTACACCTTC.

The genes are TRBV3-1 (or the pseudogene TRBV3-2) and TRBJ2-2, with a possible D match to TRBD1 (5 bases). From germline, CDR1 is LGHDT and CDR2 YNNKEL (reference sequence). This CDR3 region has 14 residues. The germline V and J ends were trimmed by 4 bases and 8 bases, with 14 bases remaining between them. The chain's CDR3 is CASSPKNQGGELFF. The CDR3 bases are TGTGCCAGCAGCCCTAAAAACCAGGGAGGGGAGCTGTTTTTT.

In regard to this clone: Other DNA variants within this sample encode the same CDR3. The chain uses TRBV11-2 and TRBJ1-3; D gene uncertain. The V and J ends lost 5 bases and 1 base respectively, with 9 bases between them. The CDR3 extends over 14 amino acids. CDR1 and CDR2 (germline): SGHAT, FQNNGV. CDR3: CASSLAVSGNTIYF. CDR3 DNA: TGTGCCAGCAGCCTAGCAGTATCTGGAAACACCATATATTTT.

V is TRBV10-3 and J is TRBJ1-1, with a weak D call TRBD1 (5 bases). V lost 2 bases and J 4 bases, leaving 14 bases between the germline ends. The length of the CDR3 is 15 residues. Germline V lookup: CDR1 ENHRY, CDR2 SYGVKD. In DNA, the CDR3 is TGTGCCATCAGTGAGGTGGAGGGGAGAGGCACTGAAGCTTTCTTT. Its translation: CAISEVEGRGTEAFF.

The chain links TRBV3-1 (or the pseudogene TRBV3-2) to TRBJ1-6, with a tentative D call TRBD1 (6 bases). Between the trimmed V and J ends, which lost 2 bases and 10 bases, there was a span of 9 bases. Germline V gives CDR1 LGHDT, CDR2 YNNKEL (reference sequence). There are 13 residues in the CDR3. The CDR3 region has the DNA TGTGCCAGCAGCCAAACAGGGTGGTCACCCCTCCACTTT. It translates to CASSQTGWSPLHF.

The gene calls are TRBV4-1 and TRBJ2-7; 8 positions agree with TRBD1. Germline CDR1 is MGHRA and CDR2 is YSYEKL. The CDR3 has 13 amino acids. The V gene end was trimmed by 8 bases and the J gene end by 6 bases; junction bases not matched to a gene: 9. The chain's CDR3 is CASRRQGSSEQYF. CDR3 DNA sequence: TGCGCCAGCCGCAGACAGGGGAGCTCCGAGCAGTACTTC.

This chain uses TRBV10-3 with TRBJ2-7; the match to TRBD1 covers 12 bases. V lost 6 bases, J lost 5 bases, and 8 bases stayed unmatched. CDR1 ENHRY and CDR2 SYGVKD come from the germline V gene. The CDR3 extends over 15 amino acids. The DNA for the CDR3 is TGTGCCATCAGCCTCGGGACAGGGGGCTTGCACGAGCAGTACTTC. Translation: CAISLGTGGLHEQYF.

The chain combines TRBV12-5 with TRBJ1-6, with a weak D call TRBD1 (5 bases). The CDR3 is made up of 17 amino acids. V was pared by 0 bases and J by 5 bases, with 14 bases between. Germline V gene data show CDR1 as LGHNT and CDR2 as FRNRAP. CDR3 sequence reads: CASGLVRQPSNNSPLHF. The CDR3 DNA follows: TGTGCTAGTGGTTTGGTAAGACAGCCTTCCAATAATTCACCCCTCCACTTT.